This TCR beta chain was documented in a study of blood T cell repertoires in COVID-19. Overall study context: Italy, Spain and the United States were the sources of the convalescent and acute COVID-19 samples.

V was trimmed by 0 bases and J by 10 bases, leaving 10 bases between them. CDR3 size: 12 residues. From germline, CDR1 is SGHDT and CDR2 YYEEEE. Data came from immunoSEQ multiplex PCR; TCRdb stores just in-frame clones and leaves some out. There are under 200,000 clones in the sample; over 75% occur only once, and more than 9.5% lies in the top ten. Sequenced material: PBMCs or T cells enriched from blood (not recorded which). The chain employs TRBV5-6 and TRBJ1-2; D is unresolved. The receptor was isolated from a man aged 45-60 years who had recovered from COVID-19. CDR3 in DNA: TGTGCCAGCAGCTTGGGTAGAGGGTACTACACCTTC. Translating gives CASSLGRGYYTF.